The 9 T cell receptor beta chains reported below all come from one sample, sequenced in a study of blood T cells in healthy people across ages. Primers used in a second PCR of about 6 to 11 cycles were a sample-barcoded 5' primer and a J-beta primer mix. TCRdb itself ran the 5' RACE reads through MiXCR, one entry per CDR3 protein. This sample has about 600,000 distinct CDR3 sequences, with 47% found just once. The sequencing input was blood. The receptors stem from a man older than 75 in good health.

This chain connects TRBV28 to TRBJ2-3; D call uncertain. CDR3 size: 13 residues. Trimming removed 5 bases at V and 2 bases at J, with 8 bases between. The germline CDR1 and CDR2 sequences are MDHEN and SYDVKM. CDR3 DNA: TGTGCCAGCAGTGCGTCACACACAGATACGCAGTATTTT. This translates into CASSASHTDTQYF.

Ten or more counts support this clonotype. The rearrangement uses TRBV6-5 and TRBJ2-7; maybe TRBD1 (6 bases). V was shortened by 6 bases and J by 3 bases, with 18 bases between the two germline ends. The length of the CDR3 is 15 residues. The germline CDR1 and CDR2 sequences are MNHEY and SVGAGI. Here the CDR3 reads CASSHVETGGYEQYF. The CDR3 nucleotides read TGTGCCAGCAGCCACGTTGAGACAGGCGGCTACGAGCAGTACTTC.

The chain employs TRBV10-3 and TRBJ1-5, with a weak D call TRBD1 (5 bases). Deletions cut 10 bases from V and 0 bases from J, with 13 bases between. Germline CDR1 is ENHRY and CDR2 is SYGVKD. The CDR3 has 14 amino acids. This CDR3 reads CATTGYNSNQPQHF. DNA for the CDR3: TGTGCCACTACAGGATACAATAGCAATCAGCCCCAGCATTTT.

This clonotype has just a few counts. The gene calls are TRBV29-1 and TRBJ2-1; D uncertain. This CDR3 contains 10 residues. The germline CDR1 and CDR2 sequences are SQVTM and ANQGSEA. Trimming took off 0 bases at V and 8 bases at J, with 2 bases between the two ends. In DNA form, the CDR3 reads TGCAGCGTTGAAGACCATGAGCAGTTCTTC. Protein product: CSVEDHEQFF.

Many counts were recorded for this clonotype. The rearrangement joins TRBV6-5 to TRBJ2-1, with TRBD2 matching over 9 bases. Per the germline V gene, CDR1 is MNHEY and CDR2 is SVGAGI. Losses at the gene ends were 2 bases for V and 8 bases for J; bases not matched to a gene: 7. There are 15 residues in the CDR3. This chain's CDR3 is CASSYGAGGPYEQFF. CDR3 sequence (DNA): TGTGCCAGCAGTTACGGGGCGGGGGGGCCCTATGAGCAGTTCTTC.

This clonotype was observed a few times. CDR3 in amino acids: CAISDDRSNQPQHF. As DNA, the CDR3 is TGTGCCATCAGTGACGACAGGTCCAATCAGCCCCAGCATTTT. This chain connects TRBV10-3 to TRBJ1-5; perhaps TRBD1 as D (6 bases). Germline V gene sequence: CDR1 ENHRY, CDR2 SYGVKD. Deletions cut 3 bases from V and 3 bases from J, with 9 bases between. CDR3 length: 14 amino acids.

The chain recombines TRBV7-2 with TRBJ2-1; 11 bases agree with TRBD2. The CDR3 sequence is 15 residues long. Germline CDR1 SGHTA, CDR2 FQGNSA. J was trimmed by 7 bases and V by 4 bases; bases with no gene match: 6. The CDR3 protein is CASSSSSGRRNEQFF. In DNA form, the CDR3 reads TGTGCCAGCAGCTCCTCTAGCGGGAGGAGAAATGAGCAGTTCTTC.

The chain couples TRBV12-3 or TRBV12-4 to TRBJ2-3, with D maybe TRBD2 (6 bases). Trimming took 5 bases from V and 6 from J, leaving 12 bases between them. The CDR3 loop spans 13 amino acids. The chain's CDR3 is CASSVREADTQYF. Here the CDR3 DNA reads TGTGCCAGCAGTGTGAGGGAGGCTGATACGCAGTATTTT.

The chain recombines TRBV6-5 with TRBJ2-7; 12 nucleotides agree with TRBD2. The tail of the sequence fits TRBJ2-5 better, so the J call may be wrong. From germline, CDR1 is MNHEY and CDR2 SVGAGI. The CDR3 runs 15 residues. CDR3 DNA: TGTGCCAGCATCTCGACTAGCGGGGGACAAGAGACCCAGTACTTC. It yields the protein CASISTSGGQETQYF.